This passage covers 4 T cell receptor beta chains from one sample sequenced in a study of CD8 T cells in Susac syndrome. RNA amounts of roughly 0.45 to 1 ug underwent reverse transcription with random hexamers. TCRdb analysed the immunoSEQ multiplex PCR reads with MiXCR anew, one entry per CDR3 protein. This table holds roughly 150,000 distinct CDR3 sequences, around 96% found once. The sample consisted of CD8+ T cells from PBMCs. All receptors come from a human donor with multiple sclerosis.

The rearrangement uses TRBV29-1 and TRBJ1-2; D might be TRBD1 (5 bases). Per germline, CDR1 SQVTM and CDR2 ANQGSEA. Trimming removed 5 bases from V and 7 bases from J, with 17 bases in between. CDR3 length: 13 amino acids. The DNA of the CDR3 is TGCAGCGTTCCCCGCGGAGGGGACGGTGGCTACACCTTC. Its protein is CSVPRGGDGGYTF.

The rearrangement uses TRBV9 and TRBJ2-2; D gene ambiguous. CDR1 is SGDLS and CDR2 is YYNGEE in the germline V gene. The CDR3 covers 13 residues. With 0 bases removed from V and 3 bases from J, the gap between germline ends came to 3 bases. The CDR3 is CASSVDHTGELFF. The CDR3 nucleotides read TGTGCCAGCAGCGTAGACCACACCGGGGAGCTGTTTTTT.

This CDR3 is CASSLGQNNQPQHF. The DNA for the CDR3 is TGTGCCAGCAGTTTAGGTCAGAACAATCAGCCCCAGCATTTT. This chain joins TRBV27 and TRBJ1-5; D call uncertain. Deletions cut 2 bases from V and 3 bases from J, with 8 bases between. The V gene's germline CDR1 is MNHEY and CDR2 SMNVEV (reference sequence). The CDR3 extends over 14 amino acids.

This chain connects TRBV4-3 to TRBJ1-2; no clear D. Germline loops: CDR1 LGHNA, CDR2 YSLEER. V was trimmed by 0 bases and J by 8 bases, leaving 13 bases between them. The CDR3 extends over 14 amino acids. Here the CDR3 reads CASSQDWSFEGYTF. As DNA, the CDR3 is TGCGCCAGCAGCCAAGATTGGTCTTTCGAAGGCTACACCTTC.